The sequence of this TCR beta chain was determined in a study of blood T cell repertoires in COVID-19. Study-level information: Spain, Italy and the United States supplied samples that represented acute and convalescent COVID-19. Sources were T cells, B-cell-depleted T cells, or PBMCs; the material itself was cDNA or gDNA.

Authors' data handling: The assay estimated nucleated cells by amplifying reference gene primers. Assay: immunoSEQ multiplex PCR; the TCRdb copy retains only in-frame clones and omits some. V, J and clone size are those of that table, while D and trimming were read from the DNA. The repertoire consists of about 270,000 clones, with 80% to 90% occurring once and the leading ten covering about 2.5%. Looked up from germline, CDR1 is SEHNR and CDR2 is FQNEAQ (reference sequence). The junction had 6 bases not matched to a gene; V was cut back by 5 bases and J by 5 bases. This CDR3 is built from 13 residues.

This sequence originates from a woman aged 50 to 60 with acute or convalescent COVID-19. The rearrangement uses TRBV7-9 and TRBJ2-7, with 7 bases matching TRBD2. Sequenced sample: peripheral blood. The CDR3 region has the DNA TGTGCCAGCAGCAACCGGGACTATAACGAGCAGTACTTC. Translated, it gives CASSNRDYNEQYF.